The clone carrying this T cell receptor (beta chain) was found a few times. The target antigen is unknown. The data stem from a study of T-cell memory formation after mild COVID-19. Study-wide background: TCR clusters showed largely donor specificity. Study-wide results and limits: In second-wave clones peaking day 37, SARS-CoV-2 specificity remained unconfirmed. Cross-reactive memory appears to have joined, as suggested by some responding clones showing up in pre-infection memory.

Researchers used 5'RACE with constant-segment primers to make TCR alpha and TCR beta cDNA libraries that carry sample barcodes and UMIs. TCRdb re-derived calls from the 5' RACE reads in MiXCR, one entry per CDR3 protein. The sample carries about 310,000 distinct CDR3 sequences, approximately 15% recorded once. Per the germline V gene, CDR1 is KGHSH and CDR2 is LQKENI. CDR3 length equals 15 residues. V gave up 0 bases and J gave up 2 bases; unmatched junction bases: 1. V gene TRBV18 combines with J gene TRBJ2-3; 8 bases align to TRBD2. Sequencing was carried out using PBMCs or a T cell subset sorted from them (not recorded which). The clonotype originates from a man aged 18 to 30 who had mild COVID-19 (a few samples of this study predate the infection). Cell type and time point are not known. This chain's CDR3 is CASSPPSGVTDTQYF. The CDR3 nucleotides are TGTGCCAGCTCACCACCTAGCGGGGTCACAGATACGCAGTATTTT. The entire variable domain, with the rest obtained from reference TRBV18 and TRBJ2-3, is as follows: NAGVMQNPRHLVRRRGQEARLRCSPMKGHSHVYWYRQLPEEGLKFMVYLQKENIIDESGMPKERFSAEFPKEGPSILRIQQVVRGDSAAYFCASSPPSGVTDTQYFGPGTRLTVL.